This entry concerns a single T cell receptor beta chain. The sample belongs to a study of blood T cells in healthy people across ages. For the second PCR, which ran for roughly 6 to 11 cycles, a sample-barcoded 5' primer and a J-beta primer mix were used. TCRdb re-derived calls from the 5' RACE reads in MiXCR, one entry per CDR3 protein. Of about 1.8 million distinct CDR3 sequences listed, about 50% are singletons. Source material: blood. The sequence was collected from a woman in her 40s in good health.

The CDR3 is CASTQPPGRAFF. CDR3 nucleotide sequence: TGTGCCAGCACTCAACCCCCAGGGAGAGCTTTCTTT. The chain recombines TRBV6-2 or TRBV6-3 with TRBJ1-1, with D possibly TRBD1 on 5 matching bases. V was cut by 7 bases and J by 10 bases, with 16 bases left in between. The V gene's germline CDR1 is MNHEY and CDR2 SVGEGT. The CDR3 has 12 amino acids.